The 2 T cell receptor beta chains below all came from one sample that was sequenced in a study of regulatory T cells in long-lasting Graves disease. Time point reported: newly diagnosed GD, antithyroid drugs for less than 3 months. Preparation of the TCR library used RNA extracted from PBMCs. Arm-PCR with iRepertoire HTBI primers amplified the CDR3 regions for these TCR beta libraries. In TCRdb, the multiplex PCR reads were re-called with MiXCR into one record per CDR3 protein. Of roughly 610,000 distinct CDR3 sequences listed, about 16% are singletons. These data also featured in a second study, about T cells in Graves' hyperthyroidism and ophthalmopathy.

Sequenced here: peripheral blood mononuclear cells (PBMCs), sampled at new diagnosis, from a patient treated with antithyroid drugs. These TCRs come from a woman aged 30 to 39 with Graves disease.

This clonotype was seen a handful of times. This chain uses TRBV7-2 with TRBJ2-5, with D perhaps matching TRBD2 (5 bases). The CDR3 contains 15 residues. Trimming pared 0 bases from V and 3 bases from J, leaving 11 bases between. CDR1 SGHTA and CDR2 FQGNSA come from the germline V gene. The CDR3 nucleotides read TGTGCCAGCAGCTTAGCGGGGAGCGTTAAAGAGACCCAGTACTTC. It yields the protein CASSLAGSVKETQYF.

This clonotype appeared a few times. The chain links TRBV6-5 to TRBJ2-7; D remains unclear. Trimming removed 4 bases at V and 1 base at J, with 11 bases between. The CDR3 has 14 residues. Germline-derived CDR1 and CDR2 are MNHEY and SVGAGI. The CDR3 bases are TGTGCCAGCAGTTCCTATATTGGGTCCTACGAGCAGTACTTC. This encodes CASSSYIGSYEQYF.